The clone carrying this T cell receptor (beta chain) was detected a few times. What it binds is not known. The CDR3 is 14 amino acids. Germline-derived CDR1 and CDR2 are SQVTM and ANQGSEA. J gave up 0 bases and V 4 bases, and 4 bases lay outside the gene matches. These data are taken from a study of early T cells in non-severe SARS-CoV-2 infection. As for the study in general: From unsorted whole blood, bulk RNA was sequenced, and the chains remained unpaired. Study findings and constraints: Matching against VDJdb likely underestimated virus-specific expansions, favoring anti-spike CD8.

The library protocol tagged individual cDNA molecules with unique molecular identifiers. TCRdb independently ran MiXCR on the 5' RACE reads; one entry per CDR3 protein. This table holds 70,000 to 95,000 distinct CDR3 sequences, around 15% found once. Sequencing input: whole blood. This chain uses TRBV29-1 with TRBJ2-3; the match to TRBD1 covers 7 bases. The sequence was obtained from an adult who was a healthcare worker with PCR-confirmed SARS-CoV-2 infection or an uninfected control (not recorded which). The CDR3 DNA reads TGCAGCGTTGGACAGGGAGCTAGCACAGATACGCAGTATTTT. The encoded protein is CSVGQGASTDTQYF.